This passage covers 31 T cell receptor beta chains from one sample sequenced in a study of cytomegalovirus exposure and HLA in healthy donors. 60 Vbeta and 13 Jbeta primers were used in PCR. Profiling relied on immunoSEQ multiplex PCR, and the TCRdb table lists in-frame clones only, not all of them. The sample shows 100,000 to 150,000 clones, about three quarters of them seen only once. The material sequenced was PBMCs. The source is a woman aged 55-70 years in good health and CMV-seropositive.

This sequence joins TRBV6-6 and TRBJ1-5; 8 bases fit TRBD1. This CDR3 has 15 amino acids. Per the germline V gene, CDR1 is MNHNY and CDR2 is SVGAGI (reference sequence). The ends lost 5 bases at V and 5 bases at J; junction bases unmatched: 8. DNA of the CDR3: TGTGCCAGCAGTCCCCAGGGGGCGGGCCATCAGCCCCAGCATTTT. Translating gives CASSPQGAGHQPQHF.

The chain employs TRBV5-1 and TRBJ1-1; unclear D gene. The CDR3 contains 18 residues. Trimming shortened V by 0 bases and J by 2 bases, and 20 bases separated the two germline ends. Germline CDR1 SGHRS, CDR2 YFSETQ. CDR3 DNA sequence: TGCGCCAGCAGCTTGGGAGGGTTCTTAAGTCTTCGTAACACTGAAGCTTTCTTT. This gives the protein CASSLGGFLSLRNTEAFF. Full variable domain (missing parts from reference TRBV5-1 and TRBJ1-1): KAGVTQTPRYLIKTRGQQVTLSCSPISGHRSVSWYQQTPGQGLQFLFEYFSETQRNKGNFPGRFSGRQFSNSRSEMNVSTLELGDSALYLCASSLGGFLSLRNTEAFFGQGTRLTVV.

The rearrangement uses TRBV9 and TRBJ1-4; TRBD1 matches 10 bases. Unmatched junction bases numbered 3, after V lost 4 bases and J lost 6 bases. CDR1 is SGDLS and CDR2 is YYNGEE in the germline V gene. This CDR3 contains 14 residues. The CDR3: CASSRDRGDEKLFF. The CDR3 region has the DNA TGTGCCAGCAGCCGGGACAGGGGCGATGAAAAACTGTTTTTT.

This clone showed up just once. The chain links TRBV9 to TRBJ2-2, with 11 nucleotides matching TRBD2. The CDR3 consists of 16 residues. Germline V gene lookup returns CDR1 SGDLS and CDR2 YYNGEE. V lost 3 bases, J lost 4 bases, and 5 bases stayed unmatched. CDR3 protein: CASSGPGLAVTGELFF. The CDR3 DNA reads as TGTGCCAGCAGCGGACCGGGACTAGCGGTCACCGGGGAGCTGTTTTTT.

The chain combines TRBV7-6 with TRBJ1-1; D is possibly TRBD1 (6 bases). The CDR3 spans 16 residues. The germline V and J ends were trimmed by 1 base and 3 bases, with 15 bases remaining between them. Germline loops: CDR1 SGHVS, CDR2 FNYEAQ. CDR3 in amino acids: CASSLGNRAGDTEAFF. CDR3 DNA sequence: TGTGCCAGCAGCTTAGGGAACAGGGCCGGGGACACTGAAGCTTTCTTT.

The CDR3 nucleotides read TGTGCCAGCACCCCACTAGCGGGAGATGCTTACGAGCAGTACTTC. Protein sequence: CASTPLAGDAYEQYF. V and J are TRBV6-1 and TRBJ2-7, with 11 bases fitting TRBD2. The V gene's germline CDR1 is MNHNS and CDR2 SASEGT. The J segment lost 4 bases and the V segment lost 7 bases, leaving 9 bases of the junction unmatched. The CDR3 contains 15 residues.

This chain links TRBV27 with TRBJ1-2; D might be TRBD1 (6 bases). This CDR3 has 13 residues. CDR1 MNHEY and CDR2 SMNVEV come from the germline V gene (reference sequence). V gave up 0 bases and J gave up 8 bases, with 10 bases separating them. This chain's CDR3 is CASSLSAGVGYTF. The CDR3 bases are TGTGCCAGCAGTTTATCTGCAGGGGTGGGCTACACCTTC.

The CDR3 DNA is TGTGCCAGCTCACCAGCTCCCAGGGCAGAACCCCCAGATACGCAGTATTTT. Translating it yields CASSPAPRAEPPDTQYF. This chain connects TRBV18 to TRBJ2-3; D is possibly TRBD1 (5 bases). The V gene lost 2 bases and the J gene lost 4 bases, with 19 bases spanning the gap. This CDR3 is 17 amino acids long. Germline V gives CDR1 KGHSH, CDR2 LQKENI.

V gene TRBV19 combines with J gene TRBJ1-2; D gene uncertain. From germline, CDR1 is LNHDA and CDR2 SQIVND (reference sequence). The CDR3 length is 13 residues. The germline V and J ends were trimmed by 5 bases and 8 bases, with 15 bases remaining between them. This chain's CDR3 is CASSPQWYSGYTF. In DNA form, the CDR3 reads TGTGCCAGTAGTCCGCAGTGGTATAGCGGCTACACCTTC.

The rearrangement links TRBV15 to TRBJ2-3, with 8 bases lining up with TRBD2. Trimming at V came to 0 bases and at J to 2 bases, leaving 4 bases not matched to a gene. Germline V gene data show CDR1 as LNHNV and CDR2 as YYDKDF (reference sequence). The CDR3 extends over 16 amino acids. The CDR3 reads CATSRERGANTDTQYF. In DNA, the CDR3 is TGTGCCACCAGCAGAGAGCGGGGGGCCAACACAGATACGCAGTATTTT.

The chain links TRBV9 to TRBJ2-1; D gene uncertain. This CDR3 is built from 15 residues. Trimming pared 0 bases from V and 0 bases from J, leaving 7 bases between. Germline values: CDR1 SGDLS, CDR2 YYNGEE. The CDR3 region has the DNA TGTGCCAGCAGCGTAGACCCGAGCTCCTACAATGAGCAGTTCTTC. As protein: CASSVDPSSYNEQFF.

J is TRBJ1-2 and V is TRBV5-3, with 9 bases aligning to TRBD1. TRBV5-3 is filed as an ORF, its function uncertain. With V trimmed by 4 bases and J by 6 bases, 4 bases remained unmatched. CDR3 length: 13 amino acids. CDR3 sequence (DNA): TGTGCCAGAAGCGGGGACAGGGCGGATGGCTACACCTTC. Residues: CARSGDRADGYTF.

The rearrangement uses TRBV15 and TRBJ1-5; a possible D gene is TRBD1 (5 bases). Per germline, CDR1 LNHNV and CDR2 YYDKDF (reference sequence). The V gene lost 1 base and the J gene lost 3 bases, with 13 bases spanning the gap. The CDR3 has 16 residues. The CDR3, as DNA: TGTGCCACCAGCAGAGTAGGCGGGGGGACCAATCAGCCCCAGCATTTT. It yields the protein CATSRVGGGTNQPQHF.

The genes are TRBV6-1 and TRBJ1-6; D ambiguous. The germline gives CDR1 MNHNS, CDR2 SASEGT. The CDR3 is 15 residues long. Trimming took off 4 bases at V and 10 bases at J, with 17 bases between the two ends. CDR3 coding DNA: TGTGCCAGCAGTGCTGGAGGGCGTTCCGGCTCACCCCTCCACTTT. It specifies CASSAGGRSGSPLHF.

The rearrangement uses TRBV7-2 and TRBJ1-1, with no clear D. Germline values: CDR1 SGHTA, CDR2 FQGNSA. The CDR3 has 13 amino acids. V gave up 4 bases and J gave up 11 bases, with 17 bases separating them. As DNA, the CDR3 is TGTGCCAGCAGCTCAACGGTTGGAGGGCGGGCTTTCTTT. It specifies CASSSTVGGRAFF.

The chain has TRBV5-1 and TRBJ2-1; 9 positions match TRBD2. V lost 4 bases, J lost 5 bases, and 7 bases stayed unmatched. The CDR3 is 15 amino acids. Germline V gene data show CDR1 as SGHRS and CDR2 as YFSETQ. The CDR3 region has the DNA TGCGCCAGCAGCACCTATGAGCGGGAGGACAATGAGCAGTTCTTC. It is translated as CASSTYEREDNEQFF.

The chain has TRBV9 and TRBJ1-1; 10 nucleotides align to TRBD1. The V segment lost 3 bases and the J segment 4 bases; nucleotides outside the gene matches: 6. The CDR3 has 15 residues. Germline V gene lookup returns CDR1 SGDLS and CDR2 YYNGEE. The CDR3 nucleotides are TGTGCCAGCAGCGGGGGGACAGGGGTGTCCACTGAAGCTTTCTTT. As protein: CASSGGTGVSTEAFF. The complete variable domain, with remaining parts taken from reference TRBV9 and TRBJ1-1, reads DSGVTQTPKHLITATGQRVTLRCSPRSGDLSVYWYQQSLDQGLQFLIQYYNGEERAKGNILERFSAQQFPDLHSELNLSSLELGDSALYFCASSGGTGVSTEAFFGQGTRLTVV.

V gene TRBV7-3 combines with J gene TRBJ2-7, with a possible D match to TRBD2 (5 bases). CDR3 length: 13 residues. V shed 3 bases and J shed 7 bases, with 13 bases lying between them. Germline assignment: CDR1 SGHTA and CDR2 FQGTGA. The CDR3 DNA sequence: TGTGCCAGCAGCTTGTATGAGGGCTCGGAGCAGTACTTC. It specifies CASSLYEGSEQYF.

The chain links TRBV2 to TRBJ2-7, with TRBD1 identical over 7 bases. The germline CDR1 and CDR2 sequences are SNHLY and FYNNEI. The ends lost 4 bases at V and 3 bases at J; junction bases unmatched: 0. CDR3 size: 12 residues. The CDR3 coding sequence is TGTGCCAGCAGTGGACAGGGCTACGAGCAGTACTTC. Translated, it gives CASSGQGYEQYF.

The chain combines TRBV20-1 with TRBJ2-7, with D perhaps TRBD2 (6 bases). Per the germline V gene, CDR1 is DFQATT and CDR2 is SNEGSKA (reference sequence). The V end was cut by 6 bases, the J end by 6 bases, with 12 bases between. CDR3 length: 11 residues. CDR3 region: CSALAGGEQYF. In nucleotides, the CDR3 is TGCAGTGCACTCGCCGGGGGCGAGCAGTACTTC.

The genes are TRBV4-1 and TRBJ2-5; D perhaps matches TRBD2 (6 bases). Germline lookup yields CDR1 MGHRA and CDR2 YSYEKL. This CDR3 is 14 amino acids long. Trimming stripped 4 bases from V and 1 base from J, with 10 bases between. The CDR3 loop reads CASSPRGFQETQYF. The CDR3, as DNA: TGCGCCAGCAGCCCTCGGGGGTTCCAAGAGACCCAGTACTTC.

About this clone itself: The junction differs from germline at one of its ends, possibly a read error. The chain uses TRBV7-8 and TRBJ2-7; a weak D match, TRBD2 (6 bases). Germline lookup yields CDR1 SGHVS and CDR2 FQNEAQ. This CDR3 is 14 amino acids long. CDR3 loop: CASSSRKSGTRLGF. The CDR3 coding sequence is TGTGCCAGCAGCTCGAGGAAGTCTGGGACTCGATTGGGGTTC.

The chain recombines TRBV14 with TRBJ2-1, with 7 bases that match TRBD1. Losses at the gene ends were 1 base for V and 10 bases for J; bases not matched to a gene: 10. The germline CDR1 and CDR2 sequences are SGHDN and FVKESK. This CDR3 is 15 amino acids long. Here the CDR3 DNA reads TGTGCCAGCAGCCAAGTCCCCTACAGGGGAAAAGAGCAGTTCTTC. Its protein is CASSQVPYRGKEQFF.

The table lists this clone with a count of one. V gene TRBV5-1 combines with J gene TRBJ1-1; TRBD1 matches at 7 bases. The CDR3 is made up of 14 amino acids. Germline V gene sequence: CDR1 SGHRS, CDR2 YFSETQ. V shed 4 bases, J shed 5 bases, and the junction held 8 bases outside the gene matches. CDR3 in DNA: TGCGCCAGCAGCCCTGGGGACAGAGATACTGAAGCTTTCTTT. It encodes CASSPGDRDTEAFF.

This clone occurred a few times. A far larger clone is just one base off, so this is likely a read error. Other nucleotide sequences from this sample produce the same CDR3. The chain has TRBV11-3 and TRBJ2-2, with 10 bases aligning to TRBD1. This CDR3 has 14 residues. Looked up from germline, CDR1 is SGHNT and CDR2 is YENEEA. The V and J ends lost 5 bases and 6 bases, in that order; junction bases with no gene match: 3. CDR3 protein: CASSQGQGAGELFF. In nucleotides, the CDR3 is TGTGCCAGCAGCCAAGGACAGGGGGCCGGGGAGCTGTTTTTT.

A few counts support this clone. The genes are TRBV29-1 and TRBJ2-7; 9 bases map to TRBD2. There are 15 residues in the CDR3. Germline lookup yields CDR1 SQVTM and CDR2 ANQGSEA. The J segment lost 2 bases and the V segment lost 2 bases, leaving 7 bases of the junction unmatched. The CDR3 region is CSVELAGALTYEQYF. In nucleotides, the CDR3 is TGCAGCGTTGAATTAGCGGGAGCCCTCACCTACGAGCAGTACTTC.

This chain links TRBV2 with TRBJ2-7; a possible D gene is TRBD2 (7 bases). CDR3 size: 15 residues. Germline V gives CDR1 SNHLY, CDR2 FYNNEI. Trimming took off 2 bases at V and 7 bases at J, with 18 bases between the two ends. The CDR3 region is CASSERTGGPTEQYF. The CDR3 DNA reads TGTGCCAGCAGTGAACGAACGGGGGGCCCGACGGAGCAGTACTTC.

This clone was observed a handful of times. The chain is built from TRBV4-1 and TRBJ1-4; D not resolved. Per germline, CDR1 MGHRA and CDR2 YSYEKL. The germline V and J ends were trimmed by 1 base and 5 bases, with 11 bases remaining between them. This CDR3 is built from 15 residues. DNA for the CDR3: TGCGCCAGCAGCCAAGTACAAAACCGAAATGAAAAACTGTTTTTT. It translates to CASSQVQNRNEKLFF.

The chain links TRBV28 to TRBJ2-5, with TRBD1 identical over 7 bases. The junction had 4 bases not matched to a gene; V was cut back by 2 bases and J by 1 base. The CDR3 consists of 15 residues. The germline V gene has CDR1 MDHEN and CDR2 SYDVKM. In nucleotides, the CDR3 is TGTGCCAGCAGTTTAGACAGGGCTGGCCAAGAGACCCAGTACTTC. Its translation is CASSLDRAGQETQYF.

This chain uses TRBV6-5 with TRBJ1-4; D perhaps matches TRBD1 (6 bases). The CDR3 covers 15 residues. The V end was cut by 6 bases, the J end by 7 bases, with 18 bases between. Germline V gene sequence: CDR1 MNHEY, CDR2 SVGAGI. The CDR3 region is CASRGTGSGREKLFF. The CDR3 DNA sequence: TGTGCCAGCAGGGGAACAGGGAGTGGACGTGAAAAACTGTTTTTT.

The chain is built from TRBV18 and TRBJ2-2; D not certain. The CDR3 sequence is 13 residues long. In germline, CDR1 is KGHSH, CDR2 LQKENI. V lost 3 bases and J lost 5, with 7 bases in between. The CDR3 sequence: CASSPARTGELFF. The DNA of the CDR3 is TGTGCCAGCTCACCCGCTAGGACCGGGGAGCTGTTTTTT.